The 5 T cell receptor beta chains given below trace back to one sample, sequenced in a study of T cell changes during pregnancy in multiple sclerosis. Method: immunoSEQ multiplex PCR; TCRdb's copy keeps in-frame clones and lacks some. This table holds 45,000 to 55,000 clones, about 92% found once. Specimen: peripheral blood, collected in the third trimester of pregnancy. The receptor source for this set is a female donor with multiple sclerosis, enrolled in a pregnancy study.

V usage is TRBV5-1 and J usage is TRBJ2-5; the match to TRBD2 covers 13 bases. This CDR3 contains 17 residues. Per germline, CDR1 SGHRS and CDR2 YFSETQ. The V gene end was trimmed by 4 bases and the J gene end by 1 base; junction bases not matched to a gene: 7. The CDR3 reads CASSPGLAGTIQETQYF. The DNA of the CDR3 is TGCGCCAGCAGCCCGGGACTAGCGGGAACTATCCAAGAGACCCAGTACTTC. Full variable domain (rest looked up from reference TRBV5-1 and TRBJ2-5): KAGVTQTPRYLIKTRGQQVTLSCSPISGHRSVSWYQQTPGQGLQFLFEYFSETQRNKGNFPGRFSGRQFSNSRSEMNVSTLELGDSALYLCASSPGLAGTIQETQYFGPGTRLLVL.

The rearrangement links TRBV18 to TRBJ2-5; D not resolved. This CDR3 is built from 13 residues. Trimming left V 0 bases short and J 7 bases short, with 9 bases between. Germline V gene sequence: CDR1 KGHSH, CDR2 LQKENI. The CDR3 region is CASSPPNFGTQYF. The CDR3 DNA reads as TGTGCCAGCTCACCACCGAACTTTGGGACCCAGTACTTC.

The chain has TRBV9 and TRBJ2-7; D is perhaps TRBD2 (6 bases). V lost 4 bases, J lost 1 base, and 12 bases lay in between. The CDR3 has 14 amino acids. Germline loops: CDR1 SGDLS, CDR2 YYNGEE. The DNA for the CDR3 is TGTGCCAGCAGCCCCCGGGACTTATCCTACGAGCAGTACTTC. It yields the protein CASSPRDLSYEQYF.

The V gene is TRBV18, the J gene TRBJ2-2, with D maybe TRBD2 (5 bases). CDR3 length equals 16 residues. V was pared by 6 bases and J by 6 bases, with 20 bases between. The V gene's germline CDR1 is KGHSH and CDR2 LQKENI. CDR3 sequence reads: CASSFGETVRAGELFF. In nucleotides, the CDR3 is TGTGCCAGCTCCTTCGGGGAGACGGTACGAGCCGGGGAGCTGTTTTTT. Filled out from reference TRBV18 and TRBJ2-2, the complete variable domain reads NAGVMQNPRHLVRRRGQEARLRCSPMKGHSHVYWYRQLPEEGLKFMVYLQKENIIDESGMPKERFSAEFPKEGPSILRIQQVVRGDSAAYFCASSFGETVRAGELFFGEGSRLTVL.

This clone showed up just once. CDR3 residues: CASSLTAGVPYEQYF. CDR3 sequence (DNA): TGTGCCAGCAGCTTAACAGCGGGGGTACCCTACGAGCAGTACTTC. This chain uses TRBV13 with TRBJ2-7, with 8 nucleotides matching TRBD2. The CDR3 is made up of 15 amino acids. Germline V gene sequence: CDR1 PRHDT, CDR2 FYEKMQ (reference sequence). With 2 bases clipped from V and 2 bases from J, the junction kept 5 bases outside the gene matches.